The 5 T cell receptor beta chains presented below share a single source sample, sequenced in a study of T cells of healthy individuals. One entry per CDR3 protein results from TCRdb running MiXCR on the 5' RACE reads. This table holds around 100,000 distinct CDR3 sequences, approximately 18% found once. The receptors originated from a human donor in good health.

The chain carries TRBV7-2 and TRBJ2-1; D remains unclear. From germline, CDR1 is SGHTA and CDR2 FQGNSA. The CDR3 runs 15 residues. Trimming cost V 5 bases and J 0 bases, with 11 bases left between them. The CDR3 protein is CASSHERSSYNEQFF. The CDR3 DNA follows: TGTGCCAGCAGCCATGAACGGAGCTCCTACAATGAGCAGTTCTTC.

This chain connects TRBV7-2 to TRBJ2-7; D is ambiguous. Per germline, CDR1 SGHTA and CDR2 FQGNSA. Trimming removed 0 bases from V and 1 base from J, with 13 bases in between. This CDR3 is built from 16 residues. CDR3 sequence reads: CASSLARGPRSYEQYF. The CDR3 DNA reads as TGTGCCAGCAGCTTAGCGAGAGGACCTAGGTCCTACGAGCAGTACTTC.

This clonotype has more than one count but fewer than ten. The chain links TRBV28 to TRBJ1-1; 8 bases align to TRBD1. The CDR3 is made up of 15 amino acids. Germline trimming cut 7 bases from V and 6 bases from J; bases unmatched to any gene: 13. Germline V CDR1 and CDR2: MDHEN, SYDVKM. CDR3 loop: CASTAAGGALPEAFF. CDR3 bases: TGTGCCAGCACCGCGGCAGGGGGCGCGTTACCTGAAGCTTTCTTT.

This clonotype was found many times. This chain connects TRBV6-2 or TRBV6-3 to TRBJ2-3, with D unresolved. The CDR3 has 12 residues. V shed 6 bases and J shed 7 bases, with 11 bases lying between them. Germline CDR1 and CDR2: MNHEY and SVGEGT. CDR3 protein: CASSQNGNTQYF. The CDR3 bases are TGTGCCAGCAGCCAGAATGGGAATACGCAGTATTTT.

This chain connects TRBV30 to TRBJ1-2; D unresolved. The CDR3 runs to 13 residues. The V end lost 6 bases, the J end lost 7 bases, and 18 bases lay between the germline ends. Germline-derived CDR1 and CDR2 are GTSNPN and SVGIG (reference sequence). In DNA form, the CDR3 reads TGTGCCTGCCAAAGGGCCGGGAATGGTGGCTACACCTTC. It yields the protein CACQRAGNGGYTF.